The clone carrying this T cell receptor beta chain was observed a handful of times. This sample is part of a study of blood T cells in healthy people across ages. About the study: About one barcoded beta molecule per two T cells came from capture by template switching.

Primed by a sample-barcoded 5' primer and a J-beta primer mix, a second PCR proceeded for about 6 to 11 cycles. TCRdb re-called the 5' RACE reads through MiXCR, storing one row per CDR3 protein. The sample carries approximately 820,000 distinct CDR3 sequences, about 42% recorded once. Losses at the gene ends were 4 bases for V and 10 bases for J; bases not matched to a gene: 8. CDR3 length equals 12 residues. The germline gives CDR1 SGHRS, CDR2 YFSETQ. Around 9.4 milliliters was the volume of peripheral blood drawn from each donor. Isolation recovered at least 6.5 million PBMCs from every sample. Sequences were obtained from blood. The sequence was obtained from a man aged 55-75 years in good health. The chain uses TRBV5-1 and TRBJ2-7, with 7 nucleotides matching TRBD1. In DNA form, the CDR3 reads TGCGCCAGCAGCCCCTCAGGGGGAGCCCAGTACTTC. It is translated as CASSPSGGAQYF.